One T cell receptor (beta chain) is described in this entry. The antigen is unknown. Regarding treatment: 15 to 20 received Ad26.COV2.S at low or high dose, single or two shots; 5 received placebo; per-sample allocation not given. The samples date from day 63 after the first vaccine or placebo injection. Donation was by an adult aged 18-55 years who was in Boston. Produced via immunoSEQ multiplex PCR; TCRdb's table is partial and in-frame only. Among some 300,000 clones listed, 70% to 90% were seen once. This sample is part of a study of Ad26.COV2.S vaccination and SARS-CoV-2 variants. The study's findings and limits: Vaccine recipients surpassed placebo recipients in spike-specific TCR breadth. Placebo recipients and vaccine recipients were similar in non-spike TCR breadth.

This sample comprised peripheral blood, obtained in a trial of Ad26.COV2.S vaccine versus placebo. The sequence was collected from a person aged 18-65 years who received the Ad26.COV2.S COVID-19 vaccine or a placebo.

Written as DNA, the CDR3 is TGTGCCAGCAGCTTGAGGTCGGGAAGAGGAATAGCTTTCTTT. Translating gives CASSLRSGRGIAFF. The chain is built from TRBV5-8 and TRBJ1-1, with unresolved D. The V end was cut by 1 base, the J end by 10 bases, with 17 bases between. The germline V gene has CDR1 SGHTS and CDR2 YDEGEE. CDR3 size: 14 residues.